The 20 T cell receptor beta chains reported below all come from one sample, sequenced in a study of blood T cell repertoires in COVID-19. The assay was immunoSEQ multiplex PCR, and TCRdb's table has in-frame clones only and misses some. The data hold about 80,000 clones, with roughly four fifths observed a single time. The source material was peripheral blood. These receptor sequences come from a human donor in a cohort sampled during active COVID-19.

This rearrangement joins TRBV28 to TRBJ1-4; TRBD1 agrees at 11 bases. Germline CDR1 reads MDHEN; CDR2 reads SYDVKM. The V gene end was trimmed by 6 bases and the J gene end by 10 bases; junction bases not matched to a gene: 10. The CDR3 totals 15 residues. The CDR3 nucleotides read TGTGCCAGCAGCCGCCCCGGGACAGGGGGACGAAAACTGTTTTTT. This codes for CASSRPGTGGRKLFF.

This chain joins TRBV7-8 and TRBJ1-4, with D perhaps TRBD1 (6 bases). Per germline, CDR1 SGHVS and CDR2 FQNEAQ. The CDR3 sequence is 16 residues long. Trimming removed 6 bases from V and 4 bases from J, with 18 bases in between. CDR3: CASRLKRGAINEKLFF. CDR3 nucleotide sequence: TGTGCCAGCAGACTGAAACGGGGGGCTATTAATGAAAAACTGTTTTTT.

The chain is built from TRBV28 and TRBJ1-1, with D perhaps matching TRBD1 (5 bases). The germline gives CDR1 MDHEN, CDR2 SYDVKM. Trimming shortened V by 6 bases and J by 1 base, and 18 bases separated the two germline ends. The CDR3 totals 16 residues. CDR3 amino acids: CASSQSQGIGNTEAFF. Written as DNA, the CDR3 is TGTGCCAGCAGCCAATCTCAGGGTATCGGGAACACTGAAGCTTTCTTT.

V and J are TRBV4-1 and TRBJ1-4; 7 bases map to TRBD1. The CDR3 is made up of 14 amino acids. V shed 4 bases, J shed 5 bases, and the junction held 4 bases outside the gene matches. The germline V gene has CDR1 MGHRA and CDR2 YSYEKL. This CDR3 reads CASSLRDSNEKLFF. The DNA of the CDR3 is TGCGCCAGCAGCCTAAGGGACAGCAATGAAAAACTGTTTTTT.

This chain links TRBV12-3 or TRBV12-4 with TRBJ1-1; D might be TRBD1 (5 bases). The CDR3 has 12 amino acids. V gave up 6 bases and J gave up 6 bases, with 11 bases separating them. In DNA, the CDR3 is TGTGCCAGCAGCCGCAGGGCTTCTGAAGCTTTCTTT. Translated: CASSRRASEAFF.

The CDR3 loop is CASGVANYGYTF. The CDR3 DNA reads TGTGCCTCCGGGGTAGCGAACTATGGCTACACCTTC. J is TRBJ1-2 and V is TRBV28; D remains unclear. Trimming removed 11 bases from V and 2 bases from J, with 12 bases in between. Germline V gene data show CDR1 as MDHEN and CDR2 as SYDVKM. CDR3 length: 12 residues.

Here the CDR3 reads CASSVGTRGYEQYF. The CDR3 DNA is TGTGCCAGCAGCGTCGGGACTAGGGGTTACGAGCAGTACTTC. The V call is TRBV9, the J call TRBJ2-7; 8 bases align to TRBD2. V shed 2 bases, J shed 4 bases, and the junction held 5 bases outside the gene matches. CDR1 is SGDLS, CDR2 YYNGEE, per germline. The CDR3 is 14 residues long.

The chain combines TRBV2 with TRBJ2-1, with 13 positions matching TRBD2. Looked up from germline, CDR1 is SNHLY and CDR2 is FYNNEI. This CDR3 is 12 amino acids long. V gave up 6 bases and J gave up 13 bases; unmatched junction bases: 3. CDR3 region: CASRTSGGGQFF. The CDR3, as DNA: TGTGCCAGCAGAACTAGCGGGGGGGGACAGTTCTTC.

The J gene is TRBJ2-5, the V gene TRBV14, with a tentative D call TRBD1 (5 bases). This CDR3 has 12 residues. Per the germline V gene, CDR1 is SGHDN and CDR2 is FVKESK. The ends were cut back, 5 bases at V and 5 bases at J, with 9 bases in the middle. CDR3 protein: CASSKGWETQYF. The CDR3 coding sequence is TGTGCCAGCAGCAAGGGGTGGGAGACCCAGTACTTC.

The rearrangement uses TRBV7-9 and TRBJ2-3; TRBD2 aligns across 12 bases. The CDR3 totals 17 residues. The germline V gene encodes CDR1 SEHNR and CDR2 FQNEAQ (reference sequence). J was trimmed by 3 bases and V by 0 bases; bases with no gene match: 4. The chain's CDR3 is CASSLARTSGETDTQYF. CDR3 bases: TGTGCCAGCAGCTTAGCGCGGACTAGCGGGGAAACAGATACGCAGTATTTT.

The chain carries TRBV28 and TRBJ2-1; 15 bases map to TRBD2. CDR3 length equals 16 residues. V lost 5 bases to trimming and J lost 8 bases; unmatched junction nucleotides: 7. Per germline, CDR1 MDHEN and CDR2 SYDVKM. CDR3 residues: CASSPPGLAGGYEQFF. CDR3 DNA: TGTGCCAGCAGTCCGCCGGGACTAGCGGGGGGCTATGAGCAGTTCTTC.

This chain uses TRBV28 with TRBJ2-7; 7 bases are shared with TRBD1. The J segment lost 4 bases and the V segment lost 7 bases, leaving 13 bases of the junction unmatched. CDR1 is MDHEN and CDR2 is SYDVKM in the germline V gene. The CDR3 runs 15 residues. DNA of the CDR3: TGTGCCAGCAATTACCACAGGGGAACCCCTTACGAGCAGTACTTC. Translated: CASNYHRGTPYEQYF.

CDR3 residues: CASSSTGTKNIQYF. The CDR3 coding sequence is TGTGCCAGCAGCTCGACAGGGACCAAAAACATTCAGTACTTC. This rearrangement joins TRBV5-6 to TRBJ2-4, with TRBD1 matching 7 bases. The CDR3 has 14 residues. CDR1 is SGHDT and CDR2 is YYEEEE in the germline V gene. The trim removed 3 bases at V and 2 bases at J, leaving 2 bases unmatched.

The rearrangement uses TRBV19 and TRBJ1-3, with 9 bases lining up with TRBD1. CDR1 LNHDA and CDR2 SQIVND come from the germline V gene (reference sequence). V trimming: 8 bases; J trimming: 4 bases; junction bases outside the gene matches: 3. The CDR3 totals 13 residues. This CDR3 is CASSGTGGNTIYF. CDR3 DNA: TGTGCCAGTTCCGGGACAGGGGGAAACACCATATATTTT.

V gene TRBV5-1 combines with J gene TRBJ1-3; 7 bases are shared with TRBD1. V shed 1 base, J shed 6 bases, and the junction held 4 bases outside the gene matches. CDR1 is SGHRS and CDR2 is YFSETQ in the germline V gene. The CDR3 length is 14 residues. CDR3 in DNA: TGCGCCAGCAGCTTGAGGGGACAGCCAAACACCATATATTTT. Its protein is CASSLRGQPNTIYF.

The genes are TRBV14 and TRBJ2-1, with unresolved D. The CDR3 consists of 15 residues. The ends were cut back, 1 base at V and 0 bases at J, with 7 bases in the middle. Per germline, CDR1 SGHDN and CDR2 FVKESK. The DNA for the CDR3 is TGTGCCAGCAGCCAAGTGACGGGCTCCTACAATGAGCAGTTCTTC. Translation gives CASSQVTGSYNEQFF.

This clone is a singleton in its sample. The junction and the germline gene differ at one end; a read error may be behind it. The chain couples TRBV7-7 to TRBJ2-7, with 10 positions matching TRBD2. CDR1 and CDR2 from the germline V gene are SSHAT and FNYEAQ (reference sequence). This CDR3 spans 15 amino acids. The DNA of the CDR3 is TGTGCTAGCAGCTTAGACAGCGGGGGGGCCTACGAGCAGTACTTC. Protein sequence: CASSLDSGGAYEQYF. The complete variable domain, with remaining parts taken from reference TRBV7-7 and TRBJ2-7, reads GAGVSQSPRYKVTKRGQDVTLRCDPISSHATLYWYQQALGQGPEFLTYFNYEAQPDKSGLPSDRFSAERPEGSISTLTIQRTEQRDSAMYRCASSLDSGGAYEQYFGPGTRLTVT.

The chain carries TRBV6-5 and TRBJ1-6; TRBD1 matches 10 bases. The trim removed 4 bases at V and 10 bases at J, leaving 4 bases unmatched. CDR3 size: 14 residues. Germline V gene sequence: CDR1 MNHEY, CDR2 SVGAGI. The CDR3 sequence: CASSSDRGKSPLHF. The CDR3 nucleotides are TGTGCCAGCAGTTCGGACAGGGGGAAGTCACCCCTCCACTTT.

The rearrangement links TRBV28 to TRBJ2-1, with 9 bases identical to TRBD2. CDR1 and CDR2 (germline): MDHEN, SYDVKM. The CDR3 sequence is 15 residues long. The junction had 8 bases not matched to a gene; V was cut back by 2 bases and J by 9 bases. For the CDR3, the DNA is TGTGCCAGCAGTTTACTAGCGGGGTTCTGGGCTGAGCAGTTCTTC. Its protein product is CASSLLAGFWAEQFF.

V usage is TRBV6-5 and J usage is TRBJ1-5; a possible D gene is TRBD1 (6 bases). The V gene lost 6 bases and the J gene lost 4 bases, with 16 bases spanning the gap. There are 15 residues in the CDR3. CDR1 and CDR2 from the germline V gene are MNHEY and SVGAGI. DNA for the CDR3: TGTGCCAGCAGGAAGACAGGTTCAGGGAATCAGCCCCAGCATTTT. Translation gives CASRKTGSGNQPQHF.